Presented here are 27 T cell receptor beta chains from one specimen sequenced in a study of cytomegalovirus exposure and HLA in healthy donors (TCRdb year 2017). Libraries were constructed by the immunoSEQ multiplex PCR assay. A mixture of 60 forward primers for TCR Vbeta segments and 13 reverse primers for TCR Jbeta segments was used in the multiplex PCR. Held by TCRdb, this immuneACCESS table contains in-frame sequences only and omits some clones. Under half of the omission traces to an unresolved V gene where checked; the cause of the rest is unknown. The sample table contains more than 150,000 clones; only one count was recorded for roughly 74% of them. Approximately 5.4% of the sample rests with the top ten. Sequenced input: PBMCs. The receptors originated from a woman aged 25 to 39 in good health and CMV-seropositive.

The rearrangement links TRBV6-6 to TRBJ2-5; 9 nucleotides line up with TRBD2. This CDR3 comprises 14 residues. Germline lookup yields CDR1 MNHNY and CDR2 SVGAGI (reference sequence). J was trimmed by 5 bases and V by 9 bases; bases with no gene match: 10. The CDR3 DNA reads as TGTGCCAGTTCTGGGCTAGCGGGGCCTGAGACCCAGTACTTC. It translates to CASSGLAGPETQYF.

The chain employs TRBV28 and TRBJ1-2; D is ambiguous. The germline gives CDR1 MDHEN, CDR2 SYDVKM. V was shortened by 4 bases and J by 4 bases, with 7 bases between the two germline ends. The CDR3 is 12 amino acids. For the CDR3, the DNA is TGTGCCAGCAGTTCCTTACTCTATGGCTACACCTTC. It codes for CASSSLLYGYTF.

This chain connects TRBV15 to TRBJ2-3; 8 bases map to TRBD2. Germline CDR1 reads LNHNV; CDR2 reads YYDKDF (reference sequence). CDR3 length: 15 residues. The junction had 9 bases not matched to a gene; V was cut back by 4 bases and J by 6 bases. For the CDR3, the DNA is TGTGCCACCAGCACTGCCGGGGGGGGCAGGGATACGCAGTATTTT. This sequence encodes CATSTAGGGRDTQYF.

The V call is TRBV11-2, the J call TRBJ1-2; 9 bases agree with TRBD1. The germline V gene encodes CDR1 SGHAT and CDR2 FQNNGV. The CDR3 sequence is 19 residues long. V was pared by 1 base and J by 3 bases, with 15 bases of the junction left unmatched. The CDR3 DNA follows: TGTGCCAGCAGCTTAGTGGCCAACAGGGGGCGACTCGAAGACTATGGCTACACCTTC. Translating gives CASSLVANRGRLEDYGYTF. The whole variable domain, filled in from reference TRBV11-2 and TRBJ1-2, reads EAGVAQSPRYKIIEKRQSVAFWCNPISGHATLYWYQQILGQGPKLLIQFQNNGVVDDSQLPKDRFSAERLKGVDSTLKIQPAKLEDSAVYLCASSLVANRGRLEDYGYTFGSGTRLTVV.

This clone was observed a handful of times. This chain connects TRBV6-5 to TRBJ2-7; TRBD1 is a possible D gene (6 bases). Trimming took off 2 bases at V and 1 base at J, with 9 bases between the two ends. Germline CDR1 reads MNHEY; CDR2 reads SVGAGI. This CDR3 has 14 residues. Here the CDR3 DNA reads TGTGCCAGCAGTTACACAGGGAGTTCCTACGAGCAGTACTTC. Translated, it gives CASSYTGSSYEQYF.

CDR3 protein: CASSGGRPGKLFF. DNA of the CDR3: TGTGCCAGCAGCGGGGGGCGCCCCGGAAAACTGTTTTTT. V gene TRBV27 combines with J gene TRBJ1-4; D possibly corresponds to TRBD1 (6 bases). This CDR3 has 13 residues. V was cut by 6 bases and J by 10 bases, with 15 bases left in between. The germline V gene has CDR1 MNHEY and CDR2 SMNVEV (reference sequence). The full variable domain, in which reference TRBV27 and TRBJ1-4 provide the parts outside the CDR3, is EAQVTQNPRYLITVTGKKLTVTCSQNMNHEYMSWYRQDPGLGLRQIYYSMNVEVTDKGDVPEGYKVSRKEKRNFPLILESPSPNQTSLYFCASSGGRPGKLFFGSGTQLSVL.

Details on this clone: Mismatch with germline at one junction end may stem from a read error. J is TRBJ1-1 and V is TRBV11-2, with a possible D match to TRBD1 (6 bases). Germline V gene sequence: CDR1 SGHAT, CDR2 FQNNGV. The length of the CDR3 is 15 residues. CDR3 residues: CASILRYREGTEAFF. The CDR3 DNA sequence: TGTGCCAGCATCTTAAGATACAGGGAGGGCACTGAAGCTTTCTTT.

This chain uses TRBV5-1 with TRBJ1-1; D is uncertain. The V gene's germline CDR1 is SGHRS and CDR2 YFSETQ. Trimming pared 2 bases from V and 2 bases from J, leaving 7 bases between. The CDR3 loop spans 13 amino acids. In nucleotides, the CDR3 is TGCGCCAGCAGCTTCAGCGAAAACACTGAAGCTTTCTTT. The encoded protein is CASSFSENTEAFF.

This clone was counted a single time. The chain links TRBV6-5 to TRBJ1-1; TRBD1 agrees at 7 bases. V trimming: 6 bases; J trimming: 5 bases; junction bases outside the gene matches: 12. Germline values: CDR1 MNHEY, CDR2 SVGAGI. The length of the CDR3 is 15 residues. CDR3 bases: TGTGCCAGCAGCTATTCGACAGGGAAGGGGACTGAAGCTTTCTTT. Protein product: CASSYSTGKGTEAFF.

In its sample, this clone was seen a few times. Other DNA sequences from this sample encode an identical CDR3 as well. This rearrangement joins TRBV7-9 to TRBJ1-1; tentatively, D is TRBD1 (5 bases). The CDR3 has 13 amino acids. The ends were cut back, 2 bases at V and 1 base at J, with 5 bases in the middle. CDR1 and CDR2 from the germline V gene are SEHNR and FQNEAQ (reference sequence). The CDR3 loop is CASSLQGNTEAFF. CDR3 bases: TGTGCCAGCAGCTTACAGGGGAACACTGAAGCTTTCTTT.

The rearrangement links TRBV11-2 to TRBJ2-5; TRBD2 agrees at 10 bases. The V gene's germline CDR1 is SGHAT and CDR2 FQNNGV. After removal of 5 bases from V and 5 bases from J, the junction contained 14 bases not matched to a gene. The length of the CDR3 is 17 residues. DNA of the CDR3: TGTGCCAGCAGCCTCGGGGTTGGTAGCGGGGGGACGGAGACCCAGTACTTC. Translated, it gives CASSLGVGSGGTETQYF.

The V and J genes are TRBV18 and TRBJ1-6; D call uncertain. This CDR3 has 15 amino acids. V was clipped by 4 bases and J by 1 base, with 8 bases between them. Germline V gene data show CDR1 as KGHSH and CDR2 as LQKENI. This CDR3 is CASSLQRSYNSPLHF. In DNA, the CDR3 is TGTGCCAGCTCACTACAACGTTCCTATAATTCACCCCTCCACTTT.

The CDR3 DNA is TGTGCCAGCAGTTACAGACAGGGGGCAACCGGGGAGCTGTTTTTT. It specifies CASSYRQGATGELFF. The rearrangement joins TRBV7-2 to TRBJ2-2; 10 positions match TRBD1. From germline, CDR1 is SGHTA and CDR2 FQGNSA. After removal of 6 bases from V and 5 bases from J, the junction contained 6 bases not matched to a gene. The length of the CDR3 is 15 residues.

V is TRBV27 and J is TRBJ1-5; D uncertain. This CDR3 has 15 residues. V lost 6 bases to trimming and J lost 6 bases, with 18 bases between them. CDR1 MNHEY and CDR2 SMNVEV come from the germline V gene (reference sequence). CDR3 DNA: TGTGCCAGCAGCCCTCTTTCGGGGATCGGTCAGCCCCAGCATTTT. This encodes CASSPLSGIGQPQHF.

The V gene is TRBV7-8, the J gene TRBJ2-7; D might be TRBD1 (5 bases). Trimming took 5 bases from V and 0 from J, leaving 11 bases between them. This CDR3 is 14 amino acids long. Germline loops: CDR1 SGHVS, CDR2 FQNEAQ. The CDR3 nucleotides read TGTGCCAGCAGCCTCAGGGTGCCCTCCTACGAGCAGTACTTC. Amino acid sequence: CASSLRVPSYEQYF.

This clone was seen at least ten times. V is TRBV6-1 and J is TRBJ2-1; D is uncertain. The germline gives CDR1 MNHNS, CDR2 SASEGT. V lost 0 bases and J 5 bases, leaving 14 bases between the germline ends. The CDR3 is 16 amino acids. CDR3 in amino acids: CASSEAARYLNNEQFF. For the CDR3, the DNA is TGTGCCAGCAGTGAAGCCGCCCGCTACCTAAACAATGAGCAGTTCTTC.

The rearrangement uses TRBV21-1 and TRBJ2-3; the table's TRBD2 call for D was not verified on the DNA. TRBV21-1 has pseudogene status. This CDR3 contains 14 residues. The CDR3 DNA reads as TGTGCCAGCACTCGGGAAAGGTCGCCAGATACGCAGTATTTT. It yields the protein CASTRERSPDTQYF.

This clone came up once. This chain uses TRBV4-1 with TRBJ1-2; D call uncertain. The CDR3 has 15 residues. V was cut by 6 bases and J by 7 bases, with 21 bases left in between. Germline V CDR1 and CDR2: MGHRA, YSYEKL. Here the CDR3 DNA reads TGCGCCAGCAGTTTCCGAATACAGACAAATGCTGGCTACACCTTC. It is translated as CASSFRIQTNAGYTF.

The genes are TRBV18 and TRBJ1-2; D is unresolved. Germline V lookup: CDR1 KGHSH, CDR2 LQKENI. This CDR3 is 14 amino acids long. Deletions cut 2 bases from V and 10 bases from J, with 17 bases between. The CDR3 region is CASSPDARVRNYTF. The CDR3, as DNA: TGTGCCAGCTCACCAGACGCGAGGGTTCGAAACTACACCTTC.

CDR3 loop: CASSVESGGADTQYF. The CDR3 DNA is TGTGCCAGCAGCGTAGAAAGCGGGGGAGCAGATACGCAGTATTTT. This chain uses TRBV9 with TRBJ2-3; 8 bases are shared with TRBD2. The CDR3 loop spans 15 amino acids. Germline-derived CDR1 and CDR2 are SGDLS and YYNGEE. Trimming at V came to 0 bases and at J to 4 bases, leaving 4 bases not matched to a gene.

The chain carries TRBV19 and TRBJ2-7; 12 bases map to TRBD2. This CDR3 contains 14 residues. From germline, CDR1 is LNHDA and CDR2 SQIVND (reference sequence). V was clipped by 7 bases and J by 2 bases; unmatched bases: 3. The CDR3 here is CASTRTSGTYEQYF. CDR3 DNA: TGTGCCAGTACCCGGACTAGCGGGACCTACGAGCAGTACTTC.

V usage is TRBV27 and J usage is TRBJ2-1; 10 bases align to TRBD1. CDR1 is MNHEY and CDR2 is SMNVEV in the germline V gene (reference sequence). The V segment lost 5 bases and the J segment 7 bases; nucleotides outside the gene matches: 5. The CDR3 has 14 amino acids. The CDR3: CASSDRDRGNEQFF. CDR3 coding DNA: TGTGCCAGCAGTGACCGGGACAGGGGTAATGAGCAGTTCTTC.

CDR3 bases: TGTGCCAGCAGCTTTGACAGGGTCCTCACCGGGGAGCTGTTTTTT. Its protein is CASSFDRVLTGELFF. This chain connects TRBV7-3 to TRBJ2-2, with 7 bases aligning to TRBD1. This CDR3 is 15 amino acids long. With 3 bases clipped from V and 4 bases from J, the junction kept 5 bases outside the gene matches. Germline values: CDR1 SGHTA, CDR2 FQGTGA.

The V and J genes are TRBV28 and TRBJ2-1; a weak D match, TRBD2 (5 bases). CDR1 is MDHEN and CDR2 is SYDVKM in the germline V gene. V was cut by 6 bases and J by 7 bases, with 13 bases left in between. The CDR3 totals 13 residues. CDR3 sequence: CASSTRRRNEQFF. In DNA form, the CDR3 reads TGTGCCAGCAGCACCAGAAGGAGGAATGAGCAGTTCTTC.

This clone was seen only a few times. The rearrangement joins TRBV7-9 to TRBJ2-2; 8 bases align to TRBD1. V lost 5 bases, J lost 5 bases, and 7 bases stayed unmatched. CDR1 and CDR2 (germline): SEHNR, FQNEAQ (reference sequence). This CDR3 comprises 15 residues. The CDR3 nucleotides are TGTGCCAGCAGCCCCAGGACAGGGAAAACCGGGGAGCTGTTTTTT. This encodes CASSPRTGKTGELFF. Together with reference TRBV7-9 and TRBJ2-2, the CDR3 gives the full variable domain: DTGVSQNPRHKITKRGQNVTFRCDPISEHNRLYWYRQTLGQGPEFLTYFQNEAQLEKSRLLSDRFSAERPKGSFSTLEIQRTEQGDSAMYLCASSPRTGKTGELFFGEGSRLTVL.

Regarding this clone: Sequence at one end of the junction differs from germline and may be a read error. This chain's CDR3 is CASSLSSGGTDTQYF. The CDR3 DNA is TGTGCCAGCAGCTTATCTAGCGGAGGCACAGATACGCAGTATTTT. The chain couples TRBV28 to TRBJ2-3, with 7 bases that match TRBD2. Germline V gene sequence: CDR1 MDHEN, CDR2 SYDVKM. This CDR3 contains 15 residues.

This clone was observed a handful of times. The gene calls are TRBV6-1 and TRBJ2-5; perhaps TRBD1 as D (5 bases). CDR3 length: 15 amino acids. The germline V gene encodes CDR1 MNHNS and CDR2 SASEGT. Trimming took 3 bases from V and 0 from J, leaving 11 bases between them. The CDR3 region has the DNA TGTGCCAGCAGTGACGGGCAGGGATACCAAGAGACCCAGTACTTC. Translating it yields CASSDGQGYQETQYF.